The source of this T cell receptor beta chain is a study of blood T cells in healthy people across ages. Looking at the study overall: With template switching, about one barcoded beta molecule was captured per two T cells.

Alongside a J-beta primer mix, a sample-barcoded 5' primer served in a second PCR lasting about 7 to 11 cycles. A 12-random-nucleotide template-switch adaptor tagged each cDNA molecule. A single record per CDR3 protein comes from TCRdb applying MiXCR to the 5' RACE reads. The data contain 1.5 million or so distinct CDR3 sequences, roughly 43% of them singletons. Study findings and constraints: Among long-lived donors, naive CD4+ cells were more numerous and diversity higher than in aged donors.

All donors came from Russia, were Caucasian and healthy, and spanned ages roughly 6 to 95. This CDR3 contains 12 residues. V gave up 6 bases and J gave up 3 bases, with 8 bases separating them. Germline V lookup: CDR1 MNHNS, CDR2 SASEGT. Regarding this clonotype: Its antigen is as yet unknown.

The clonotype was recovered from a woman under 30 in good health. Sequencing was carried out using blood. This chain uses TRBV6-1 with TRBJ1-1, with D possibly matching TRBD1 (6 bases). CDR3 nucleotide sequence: TGTGCCAGCAGGGACAGTGACACTGAAGCTTTCTTT. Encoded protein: CASRDSDTEAFF.